This T cell receptor (beta chain) appears in the sequencing data of a study of blood T cell repertoires in COVID-19. Turning to the study itself: Collection of acute and convalescent COVID-19 samples took place in the United States, Italy and Spain.

In the original analysis: Amplified reference gene primers provided the basis for estimating nucleated cell counts. Sequenced by immunoSEQ multiplex PCR; TCRdb stores in-frame clones only, minus some. V and J calls and clone size come straight from that table; D and trimming were deduced from the DNA. The repertoire has around 200,000 clones, about 90% of them found once; the top ten carry 9.5% to 15%. This clone was detected only a few times. J gave up 4 bases and V 4 bases, and 5 bases lay outside the gene matches. The CDR3 has 15 amino acids. CDR1 and CDR2 (germline): MGHRA, YSYEKL. The specimen sequenced was peripheral blood. The genes are TRBV4-1 and TRBJ2-2; 8 bases line up with TRBD2. The clonotype was recovered from a woman aged 18-29 years who had recovered from COVID-19. The CDR3 is CASSLSGVITGELFF. The CDR3 DNA is TGCGCCAGCAGCCTTAGCGGGGTGATCACCGGGGAGCTGTTTTTT.